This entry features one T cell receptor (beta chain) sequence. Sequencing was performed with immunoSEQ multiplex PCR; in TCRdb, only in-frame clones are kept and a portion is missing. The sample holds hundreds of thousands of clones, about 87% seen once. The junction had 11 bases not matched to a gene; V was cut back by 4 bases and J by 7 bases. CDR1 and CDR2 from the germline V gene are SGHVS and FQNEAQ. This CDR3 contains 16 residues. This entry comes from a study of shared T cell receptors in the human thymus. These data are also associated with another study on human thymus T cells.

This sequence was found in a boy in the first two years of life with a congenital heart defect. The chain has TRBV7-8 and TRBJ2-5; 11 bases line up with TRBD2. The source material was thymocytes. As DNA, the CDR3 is TGTGCCAGCAGCTCGATACTAGCGGGAGTGAGAGGGACCCAGTACTTC. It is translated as CASSSILAGVRGTQYF. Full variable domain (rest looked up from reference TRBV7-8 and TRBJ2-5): GAGVSQSPRYKVAKRGQDVALRCDPISGHVSLFWYQQALGQGPEFLTYFQNEAQLDKSGLPSDRFFAERPEGSVSTLKIQRTQQEDSAVYLCASSSILAGVRGTQYFGPGTRLLVL.